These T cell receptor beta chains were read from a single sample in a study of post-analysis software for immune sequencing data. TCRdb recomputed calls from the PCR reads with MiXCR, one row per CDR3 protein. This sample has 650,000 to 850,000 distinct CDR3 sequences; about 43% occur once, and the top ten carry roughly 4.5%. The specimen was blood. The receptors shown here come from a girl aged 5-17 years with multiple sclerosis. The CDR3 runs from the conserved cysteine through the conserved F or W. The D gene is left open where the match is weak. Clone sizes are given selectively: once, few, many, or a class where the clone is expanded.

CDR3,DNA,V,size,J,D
CASSGPGLAGEHTQYF,TGTGCCAGCAGTGGCCCGGGACTAGCGGGAGAGCATACGCAGTATTTT,TRBV25-1,.,TRBJ2-3,TRBD2
CSAYGSSYEQYF,TGCAGTGCTTACGGGAGCTCCTACGAGCAGTACTTC,TRBV20-1,few,TRBJ2-7,.
CAISGQSTDTQYF,TGTGCCATCAGTGGCCAGAGCACAGATACGCAGTATTTT,TRBV10-3,few,TRBJ2-3,.
CASSGDGSNQPQHF,TGTGCCAGCAGCGGGGACGGTAGCAATCAGCCCCAGCATTTT,TRBV6-2/TRBV6-3,few,TRBJ1-5,.
CSVGVGNNEKLFF,TGCAGCGTTGGAGTCGGGAATAATGAAAAACTGTTTTTT,TRBV29-1,few,TRBJ1-4,.
CSVGGAGNQPQHF,TGCAGCGTTGGGGGGGCGGGCAATCAGCCCCAGCATTTT,TRBV29-1,.,TRBJ1-5,.
CASSESLGSRGYTF,TGTGCCAGCAGTGAGAGCCTAGGGTCGCGTGGCTACACCTTC,TRBV2,few,TRBJ1-2,.
CAWSEGQGNQPQHF,TGTGCCTGGAGTGAGGGACAGGGCAATCAGCCCCAGCATTTT,TRBV30,few,TRBJ1-5,TRBD1
CASSSFQDYEQYF,TGCGCCAGCAGCTCGTTCCAAGACTACGAGCAGTACTTC,TRBV5-1,.,TRBJ2-7,.
CSASGGHDPSYEQYF,TGCAGTGCTAGTGGGGGACACGACCCCTCCTACGAGCAGTACTTC,TRBV20-1,few,TRBJ2-7,.
CSARDGGLAKHEQYF,TGCAGTGCTAGAGACGGGGGACTAGCGAAGCACGAGCAGTACTTC,TRBV20-1,.,TRBJ2-7,TRBD2
CSAVQGGDNIQYF,TGCAGCGCCGTACAGGGGGGAGATAACATTCAGTACTTC,TRBV29-1,.,TRBJ2-4,TRBD1
CASSKSSGTQETQYF,TGTGCCAGCAGCAAATCTAGCGGCACTCAAGAGACCCAGTACTTC,TRBV7-6,few,TRBJ2-5,TRBD2
CSVERESYEQYF,TGCAGTGTCGAGCGGGAGTCTTACGAGCAGTACTTC,TRBV20-1,.,TRBJ2-7,TRBD2
CASKRTGSSYERYF,TGTGCCAGCAAACGTACAGGGAGCTCCTACGAGCGGTACTTC,TRBV6-5,few,TRBJ2-7,.
CATRLAMKDEQFF,TGTGCCACCAGACTAGCGATGAAGGATGAGCAGTTCTTC,TRBV3-1,.,TRBJ2-1,TRBD2
CASSYNGGGADTQYF,TGTGCCAGCAGTTACAACGGAGGGGGGGCAGATACGCAGTATTTT,TRBV6-5,few,TRBJ2-3,.
CASSQAMLETQYF,TGCGCCAGCAGCCAAGCTATGCTGGAGACCCAGTACTTC,TRBV4-3,.,TRBJ2-5,.
CASSLGGTSNEQFF,TGTGCCAGCAGCTTAGGGGGGACTAGCAATGAGCAGTTCTTC,TRBV7-2,few,TRBJ2-1,TRBD2
CASSLGDRDINEQYF,TGCGCCAGCAGCCTTGGGGACAGGGATATCAACGAGCAGTACTTC,TRBV5-1,few,TRBJ2-7,TRBD1
CSAGPMGLASNEQFF,TGCAGTGCTGGACCGATGGGACTAGCGAGCAATGAGCAGTTCTTC,TRBV20-1,.,TRBJ2-1,TRBD2
CASSQDLPGPSETQYF,TGCGCCAGCAGCCAAGATCTTCCGGGCCCTTCGGAGACCCAGTACTTC,TRBV4-3,.,TRBJ2-5,.
CANSERQEQYF,TGCGCCAACAGTGAACGACAGGAGCAGTACTTC,TRBV10-2,once,TRBJ2-7,.
CASSLGFRDEQYF,TGTGCCAGCAGTTTGGGTTTCCGGGACGAGCAGTACTTC,TRBV12-3/TRBV12-4,.,TRBJ2-7,.
CSVRQGVSYEQYF,TGCAGCGTTAGACAGGGTGTCTCCTACGAGCAGTACTTC,TRBV29-1,few,TRBJ2-7,TRBD1
CATSPGLVGSEDTQYF,TGTGCCACCAGCCCGGGACTAGTTGGTTCCGAGGATACGCAGTATTTT,TRBV15,few,TRBJ2-3,TRBD2
CASSPLGQANTEAFF,TGCGCCAGCAGCCCCCTAGGACAGGCGAACACTGAAGCTTTCTTT,TRBV4-1,.,TRBJ1-1,TRBD1
CATSRERGITYEQYF,TGTGCCACCAGCAGAGAGAGGGGGATCACATACGAGCAGTACTTC,TRBV15,.,TRBJ2-7,.
CASSSPLGDSGEKLFF,TGCGCCAGCAGCTCGCCCTTGGGGGACAGCGGCGAAAAACTGTTTTTT,TRBV5-1,.,TRBJ1-4,TRBD1
CASRGTRDRHTEAFF,TGTGCCAGCAGGGGGACACGGGACCGACACACTGAAGCTTTCTTT,TRBV25-1,.,TRBJ1-1,.
CASSYSGTSGSSYNEQYF,TGTGCCAGCAGTTACTCCGGGACTAGCGGCAGCTCCTACAATGAGCAGTACTTC,TRBV6-5,.,TRBJ2-7,TRBD2
CASSRQPNQPQHF,TGTGCCAGCAGCAGACAGCCAAATCAGCCCCAGCATTTT,TRBV9,.,TRBJ1-5,.
CSARQRTYYEQYF,TGCAGTGCTAGACAGCGGACCTACTACGAGCAGTACTTC,TRBV20-1,.,TRBJ2-7,.
CASSPRLGMDFGEQFF,TGTGCCAGCAGCCCCCGCTTGGGGATGGATTTTGGGGAGCAGTTCTTC,TRBV3-1,.,TRBJ2-1,.
CASTLNNEQFF,TGTGCCAGCACCCTAAACAATGAGCAGTTCTTC,TRBV11-2,.,TRBJ2-1,.
CSAINREETQYF,TGCAGTGCCATCAACAGGGAGGAGACCCAGTACTTC,TRBV20-1,few,TRBJ2-5,.
CASTYGGSGYTF,TGTGCCAGCACCTATGGTGGTTCTGGCTACACCTTC,TRBV6-5,.,TRBJ1-2,.
CATSRVSGRGTGELFF,TGTGCCACCAGCAGAGTTAGCGGGAGGGGTACCGGGGAGCTGTTTTTT,TRBV15,.,TRBJ2-2,TRBD2